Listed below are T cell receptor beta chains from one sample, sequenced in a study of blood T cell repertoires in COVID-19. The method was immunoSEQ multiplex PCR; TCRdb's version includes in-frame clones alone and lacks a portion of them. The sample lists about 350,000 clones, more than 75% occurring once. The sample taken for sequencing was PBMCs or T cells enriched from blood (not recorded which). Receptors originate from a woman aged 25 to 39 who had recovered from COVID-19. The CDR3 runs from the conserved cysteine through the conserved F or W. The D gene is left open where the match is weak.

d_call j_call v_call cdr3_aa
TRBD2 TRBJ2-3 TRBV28 CASSDGLAGEFFTDTQYF
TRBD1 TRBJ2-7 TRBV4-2 CASSQRTTGPPYEQYF
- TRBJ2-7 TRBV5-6 CASSLGPTKTYEQYF
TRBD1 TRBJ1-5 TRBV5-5 CASTRGGVGQPQHF
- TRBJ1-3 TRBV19 CASSVTGGDTIYF
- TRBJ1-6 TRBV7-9 CASSLNRENSPLHF
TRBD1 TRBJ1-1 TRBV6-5 CASSYGQGLPNTEAFF
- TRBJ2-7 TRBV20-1 CSATSYEQYF
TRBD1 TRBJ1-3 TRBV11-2 CASSPGQGPGNTIYF
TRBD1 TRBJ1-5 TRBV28 CASRFQGAQPQHF
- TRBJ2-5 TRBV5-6 CASSLERRETQYF
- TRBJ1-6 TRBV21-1 CASTRSAGFNSPLHF
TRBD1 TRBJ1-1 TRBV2 CASRTQGNNEAFF
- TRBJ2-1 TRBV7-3 CASSLNADNEQFF
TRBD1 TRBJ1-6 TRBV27 CASSGQGWGDNSPLHF
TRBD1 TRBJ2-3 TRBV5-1 CASSLQGAHNTQYF
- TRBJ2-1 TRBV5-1 CASSPGFGNEQFF
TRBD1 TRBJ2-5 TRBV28 CASSFSDRAETQYF
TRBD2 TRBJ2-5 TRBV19 CASSGLAEQETQYF
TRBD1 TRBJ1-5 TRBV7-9 CASSPRAGGKLSNQPQHF
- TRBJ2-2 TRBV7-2 CASSPWGRAGELFF
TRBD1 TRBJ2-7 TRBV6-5 CASSWEGQGPYEQYF
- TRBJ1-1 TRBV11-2 CASSSTPGVEAFF
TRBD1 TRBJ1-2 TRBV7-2 CASSFDRVNGGYTF
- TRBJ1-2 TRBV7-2 CASSSGVNYGYTF
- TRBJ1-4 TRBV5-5 CASSWGPTNEKLFF
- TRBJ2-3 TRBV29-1 CSVAGFGGTDTQYF